This T cell receptor beta chain was profiled in a study of vaccination and CD4 T cells after COVID-19. About the research overall: Six males and four females constituted the convalescent cohort, two of whom were Hispanic. With a range of 35 to 161, the median interval from diagnosis to drawing post-COVID samples was about 100 days. Study findings and constraints: Convalescent patients were relatively few, and early post-infection timepoints were missing. Convalescent patients showed a median roughly 90% of reactive clones that were seen only post-vaccination.

TCRdb re-analysed the PCR reads in MiXCR, keeping a single row per CDR3 protein. The repertoire has 20,000 to 25,000 distinct CDR3 sequences, about 57% of them found once; the top ten carry around 0.94%. CDR1 is MDHEN, CDR2 SYDVKM, per germline. V dropped 2 bases and J dropped 0 bases, with 5 bases sitting between them. This CDR3 is built from 14 residues. With respect to this clonotype: What it recognizes is unknown.

The J gene is TRBJ1-5, the V gene TRBV28; D is ambiguous. This TCR was sampled from a human donor who had recovered from COVID-19. The sample here was CD4+ T cells from blood, taken before SARS-CoV-2 vaccination. CDR3 DNA: TGTGCCAGCAGTTTACATGGTAGCAATCAGCCCCAGCATTTT. This codes for CASSLHGSNQPQHF.